Included here is one T cell receptor beta chain sequence, with context. What antigen it recognizes has not been identified. Per-base qualities were not stored, and no clone one base away is much larger. This specimen belongs to a study of CD8 T cells in ankylosing spondylitis (dated by TCRdb to between 2016 and 2019). Regarding the complete study: The study profiled T cell receptor beta repertoires in healthy donors and ankylosing spondylitis patients to find disease-linked TCR variants. The full study cohort was made up of about two dozen ankylosing spondylitis patients and 108 healthy donors. Peripheral blood was sampled, and synovial fluid was also collected from ankylosing spondylitis patients.

Here is what the overall study found, with its caveats: A CD8+ phenotype was shown by the disease-linked clones, which were found at relatively low frequencies in peripheral blood. A TCR beta motif of several highly homologous amino acid variants appeared characteristic of blood from ankylosing spondylitis patients. Significant enrichment of the disease-linked clones was reported in matched synovial fluid samples from ankylosing spondylitis patients. Some of the motif variants had been reported before in the synovial fluid and blood of reactive arthritis patients, a finding that suggests common disease-initiation mechanisms.

Taken from the germline V gene, the CDR1 and CDR2 loops are SNHLY and FYNNEI. V trim: 4 bases; J trim: 4 bases; unmatched bases: 4. The CDR3 starts with the cysteine, ends with the phenylalanine, and has 14 residues. The kept DNA is CDR3 alone, 42 bases in frame from the first base. Sequencing used an Illumina HiSeq 2500. Quantitative 5'-RACE with molecular barcodes was the method used to prepare the TCR beta libraries. As for the authors' bioinformatics: A new computational method, built on a probabilistic model of VDJ rearrangement, was used to identify disease-linked TCR variants. TCRdb ran its own pipeline on the public reads, namely fastp trimming at Q25 and MiXCR clone calling, and kept in-frame beta chains. Under each unique CDR3 protein, matching rows form one entry showing the most common genes and DNA. These V and J calls are TCRdb output, not the study's own analysis. In this sample the table shows 200,000 to 300,000 distinct CDR3 sequences, approximately 10% of which occur a single time. The ten largest clonotypes hold 2.6% of the sample.

Sequences were obtained from blood, either unsorted or a sorted T cell fraction (not recorded which). Here the chain combines TRBV2 and TRBJ1-1; a stretch of 9 junction bases matches TRBD1. This sequence originates from a male donor with ankylosing spondylitis or in good health (not recorded which). The CDR3 protein sequence reads: CASSVQGARTEAFF. The DNA is TGTGCCAGCAGTGTACAGGGGGCCCGCACTGAAGCTTTCTTT.